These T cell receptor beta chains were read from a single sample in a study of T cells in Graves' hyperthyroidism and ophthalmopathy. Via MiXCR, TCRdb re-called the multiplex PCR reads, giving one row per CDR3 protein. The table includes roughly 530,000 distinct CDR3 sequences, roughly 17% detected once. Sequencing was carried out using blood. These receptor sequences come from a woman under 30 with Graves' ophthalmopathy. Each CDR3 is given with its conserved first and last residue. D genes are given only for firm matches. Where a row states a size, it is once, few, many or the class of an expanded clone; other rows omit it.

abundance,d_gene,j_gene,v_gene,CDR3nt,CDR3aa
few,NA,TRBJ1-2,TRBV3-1,TGTGCCAGCAGCCCCGGGGGGTCGGGTGGCTACACCTTC,CASSPGGSGGYTF
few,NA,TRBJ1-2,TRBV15,TGTGCCACCAGCAGAGATTCAATCTTTGACCGACATGGGGACTATGGCTACACCTTC,CATSRDSIFDRHGDYGYTF
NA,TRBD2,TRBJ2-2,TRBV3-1,TGTGCCAGCAGCCAGAAACAAATAATGAGCGGGAGGGGCACCGGGGAGCTGTTTTTT,CASSQKQIMSGRGTGELFF
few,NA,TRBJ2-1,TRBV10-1,TGCGCCAGCAGTGAGTCACTGGGGGCTTACAATGAGCAGTTCTTC,CASSESLGAYNEQFF
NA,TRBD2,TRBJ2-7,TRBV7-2,TGTGCCAGCAGCAAGAGGTGGGCGCTAGCGGCCTACGAGCAGTACTTC,CASSKRWALAAYEQYF
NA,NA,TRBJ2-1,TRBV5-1,TGCGCCAGCCGGGGAGGGGGAAATGAGCAGTTCTTC,CASRGGGNEQFF
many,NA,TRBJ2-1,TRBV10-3,TGTGCCATCAGCGTAGGGACCGACTCCTACAATGAGCAGTTCTTC,CAISVGTDSYNEQFF
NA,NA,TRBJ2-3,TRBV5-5,TGTGCCAGTAGATACAGGGACCGGGCAGATACGCAGTATTTT,CASRYRDRADTQYF
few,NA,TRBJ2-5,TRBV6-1,TGTGCCAGCAGTCCAGAGCAAGAGACCCAGTACTTC,CASSPEQETQYF
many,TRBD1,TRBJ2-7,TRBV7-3,TGTGCCAGCAGGCCCTGGGACAGGGGTTACGAGCAGTACTTC,CASRPWDRGYEQYF
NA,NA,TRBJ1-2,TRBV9,TGTGCCAGCAGCCTGGCTGGGCGGACGAATGGCTACACCTTC,CASSLAGRTNGYTF
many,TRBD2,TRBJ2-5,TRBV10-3,TGTGCCATCAGCGCCCTGTGGACTAGCGGGGCCCAAGAGACCCAGTACTTC,CAISALWTSGAQETQYF
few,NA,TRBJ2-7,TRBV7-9,TGTGCCAGCAGCCCCCGAGGCGGACTCACCCGCTACGAGCAGTACTTC,CASSPRGGLTRYEQYF
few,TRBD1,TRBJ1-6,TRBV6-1,TGTGCCAGCAGTCTGGCCGGGACAGGGGATTCACCCCTCCACTTT,CASSLAGTGDSPLHF
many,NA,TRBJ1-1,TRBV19,TGTGCCAGTAGTCCCTGGACACCCCATAGGGTAACTGAAGCTTTCTTT,CASSPWTPHRVTEAFF
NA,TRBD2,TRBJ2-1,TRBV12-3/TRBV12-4,TGTGCCAGCAGTGGATCTAGCGGGAGGAGCAGCTCCTACAATGAGCAGTTCTTC,CASSGSSGRSSSYNEQFF
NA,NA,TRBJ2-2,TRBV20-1,TGCAGTGGTAGGGGGTACACCGGGGAGCTGTTTTTT,CSGRGYTGELFF
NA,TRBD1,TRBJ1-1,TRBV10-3,TGTGCCGGACAAAACAGGGGTGACACTGAAGCTTTCTTT,CAGQNRGDTEAFF
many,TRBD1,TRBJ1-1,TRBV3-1,TGTGCCAGCAGCCAGGCGGACAGGGTCAGCACTGAAGCTTTCTTT,CASSQADRVSTEAFF
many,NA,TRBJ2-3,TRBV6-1,TGTGCCAGCAGTACACAGGGTTTCACAGATACGCAGTATTTT,CASSTQGFTDTQYF
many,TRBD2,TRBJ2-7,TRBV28,TGTGCCAGCAGTTCGGCTAGCGGGGTCTACGAGCAGTACTTC,CASSSASGVYEQYF
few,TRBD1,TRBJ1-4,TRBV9,TGTGCCAGCAGCCCATCAGGGGGGCTAGGTGAAAAACTGTTTTTT,CASSPSGGLGEKLFF
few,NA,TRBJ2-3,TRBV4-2,TGTGCCAGCAGCCAAGCGTCTGGGGGCACAGATACGCAGTATTTT,CASSQASGGTDTQYF
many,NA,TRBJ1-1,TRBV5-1,TGCGCCAGCAGCTCCCTTAGCGGGGCTAACACTGAAGCTTTCTTT,CASSSLSGANTEAFF
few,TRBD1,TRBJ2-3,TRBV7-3,TGTGCCAGCAGCTTAAAATTAACCTGGGACAGGGGCACAGATACGCAGTATTTT,CASSLKLTWDRGTDTQYF
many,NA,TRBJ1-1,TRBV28,TGTGCCAGCAGACTGAAACTTGAAGCTTTCTTT,CASRLKLEAFF
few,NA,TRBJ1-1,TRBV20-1,TGCAGTGCTAGACTCCCGGGGAGGAACACTAAAGCTTTCTTT,CSARLPGRNTKAFF
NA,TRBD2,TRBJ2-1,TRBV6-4,TGTGCCAGCAGGGACGGGACTAGCGATAACAATGAGCAGTTCTTC,CASRDGTSDNNEQFF
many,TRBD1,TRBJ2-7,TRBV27,TGTGCCAGCAGTTTACTTAGGGGGCGACCTGTCGAGCAGTACTTC,CASSLLRGRPVEQYF
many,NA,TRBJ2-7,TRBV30,TGTGCCTGCCCCGGGAGGGACAGAGCCTACGAGCAGTACTTC,CACPGRDRAYEQYF
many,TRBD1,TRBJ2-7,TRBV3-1,TGTGCCAGCAGCCAAGCAGGGGGCGAGCAGTACTTC,CASSQAGGEQYF
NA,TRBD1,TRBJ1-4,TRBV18,TGTGCCAGCTCCCCCGGGACAGTGGTTAATGAAAAACTGTTTTTT,CASSPGTVVNEKLFF
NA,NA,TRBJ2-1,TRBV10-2,TGCGCCAGCAGTGTTGAGTACAATGAGCAGTTCTTC,CASSVEYNEQFF
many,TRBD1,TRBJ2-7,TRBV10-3,TGTGCCATCAGTGAGAGGGGACAGGTCCCGTATGAGCAGTACTTC,CAISERGQVPYEQYF
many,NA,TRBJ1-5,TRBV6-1,TGTGCCAGCAGCGACCGGGACAGCAATCAGCCCCAGCATTTT,CASSDRDSNQPQHF
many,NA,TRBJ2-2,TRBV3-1,TGTGCCAGCCAAAGGCGACAATACACCGGGGAGCTGTTTTTT,CASQRRQYTGELFF
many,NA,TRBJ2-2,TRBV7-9,TGTGCCAGCAGCTTAGTGAATGACGGGGGGAACACCGGGGAGCTGTTTTTT,CASSLVNDGGNTGELFF
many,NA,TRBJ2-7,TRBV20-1,TGCAGTGCTAGAGACCACAACAGGCCTACCTCCTACGAGCAGTACTTC,CSARDHNRPTSYEQYF
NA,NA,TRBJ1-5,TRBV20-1,TGCAGTGCTTCCCCGAGCAATCAGCCCCAGCATTTT,CSASPSNQPQHF
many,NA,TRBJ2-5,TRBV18,TGTGCCAGCTCACCAGCAGGGGTCGAGACCCAGTACTTC,CASSPAGVETQYF
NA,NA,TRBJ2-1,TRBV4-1,TGCGCCAGCAGCCAAGATGGTGGGGGGGCCAATGAGCAGTTCTTC,CASSQDGGGANEQFF
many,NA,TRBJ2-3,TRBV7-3,TGTGCCAGCAGTAAAGGCCGGCGGGATGGCACAGATACGCAGTATTTT,CASSKGRRDGTDTQYF
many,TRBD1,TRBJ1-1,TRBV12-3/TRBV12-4,TGTGCCAGCAGCACAGGGGAGTTCACTGAAGCTTTCTTT,CASSTGEFTEAFF
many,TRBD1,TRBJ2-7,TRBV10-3,TGTGCCATCAGTGAGGGGCGCAGGGGGCAGGACGAGCAGTACTTC,CAISEGRRGQDEQYF
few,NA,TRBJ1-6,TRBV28,TGTGCCAGCAATCTCCGAGGTTCCAATTCACCCCTCCACTTT,CASNLRGSNSPLHF
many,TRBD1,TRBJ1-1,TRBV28,TGTGCCAGCAGAGGGGGGGACAGGTATCTGAACACTGAAGCTTTCTTT,CASRGGDRYLNTEAFF
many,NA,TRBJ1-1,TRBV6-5,TGTGCCAGCAGTTACTCGGGGGAGATGAACACTGAAGCTTTCTTT,CASSYSGEMNTEAFF
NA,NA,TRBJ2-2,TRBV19,TGTGCCAGTAGTATCTCCCCTACACGCGGGACCGGGGAGCTGTTTTTT,CASSISPTRGTGELFF
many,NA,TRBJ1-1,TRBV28,TGTGCCAGCAGTCCGTGGCAGGGAGGCACTGAAGCTTTCTTT,CASSPWQGGTEAFF
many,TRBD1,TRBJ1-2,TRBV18,TGTGCCAGCTCACCGGCCGGGACAGGGGGCGGCTATGGCTACACCTTC,CASSPAGTGGGYGYTF
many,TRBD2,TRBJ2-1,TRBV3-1,TGTGCCAGCAGCCCCGTGGGGGGGACTAGCTCCTACAATGAGCAGTTCTTC,CASSPVGGTSSYNEQFF
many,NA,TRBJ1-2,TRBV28,TGTGCCAGCAGTCCCATCCGAGGGCTTCCAGATGGCTACACCTTC,CASSPIRGLPDGYTF
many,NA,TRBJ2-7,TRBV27,TGTGCCAGCAGTTTTCAACGGGAGAGCTCCTACGAGCAGTACTTC,CASSFQRESSYEQYF
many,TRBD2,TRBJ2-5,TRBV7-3,TGTGCCAGCAGCTCCGGACTAGCCGCGGAGACCCAGTACTTC,CASSSGLAAETQYF
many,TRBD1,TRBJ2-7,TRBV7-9,TGTGCCAGCAGCTTGTCGGGACAGCTAATCTCCTACGAGCAGTACTTC,CASSLSGQLISYEQYF
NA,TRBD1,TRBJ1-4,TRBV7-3,TGTGCCAGCAGCTTTACCCCGGGACAGAATGAAAAACTGTTTTTT,CASSFTPGQNEKLFF
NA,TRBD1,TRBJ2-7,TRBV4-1,TGCGCCAGCAGCCAAGCCGGGACAGTCGGCTACGAGCAGTACTTC,CASSQAGTVGYEQYF
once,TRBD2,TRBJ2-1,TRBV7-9,TGCGCCAGCAGCTTCAACACTAGCGCTCTAAGGGGAGGTCGGTTCTTC,CASSFNTSALRGGRFF
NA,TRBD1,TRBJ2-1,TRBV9,TGTGCCAGCAGCGTCAGGACAGGTGGTAATGAGCAGTTCTTC,CASSVRTGGNEQFF